The clone carrying this T cell receptor beta chain was picked up one time. Its antigen is unknown. These data belong to a study of T cell responses to AZD1222 COVID-19 vaccine. Clones were sequenced by immunoSEQ multiplex PCR, and TCRdb holds only the in-frame ones, with some missing. The sample lists about 200,000 clones, under 95% occurring once. Study results and limitations: Only a handful of AZD1222 recipients, about six in all, had baseline seropositivity. Sampling captured repertoires only after the peak T cell response. Clonal diversity was possibly underestimated; the donors were predominantly white British and more often female.

Trimming removed 0 bases from V and 8 bases from J, with 14 bases in between. Germline lookup yields CDR1 SGHRS and CDR2 YFSETQ. The CDR3 contains 15 residues. The rearrangement uses TRBV5-1 and TRBJ1-4; D is unclear. The receptor comes from an adult who received the AZD1222 COVID-19 vaccine. The sample here was peripheral blood, taken 28 days after the second AZD1222 dose. Here the CDR3 reads CASSLVAAFKEKLFF. The CDR3 nucleotides read TGCGCCAGCAGCTTGGTTGCGGCCTTTAAGGAAAAACTGTTTTTT.